The sequence of this TCR beta chain was determined in a study of identical twins. Findings of the study overall: Researchers caution that invariant MAIT and iNKT cells could partly confound zero-insertion analyses. Models predicted too little out-of-frame TCR alpha sharing in monozygotic twins.

Every sampled donor was Caucasian and healthy. TCRdb ran MiXCR on the 5' RACE reads and lists one entry per CDR3 protein. Here the sample spans roughly 290,000 distinct CDR3 sequences, just under 9.5% being singletons. With respect to this clonotype: No antigen is known for it.

V was pared by 3 bases and J by 7 bases, with 7 bases between. The CDR3 is 13 residues long. This same sample was also part of a study on yellow fever vaccine responses in identical twins.

This TCR was recovered from a woman aged 18-29 years in good health. The chain links TRBV12-3 or TRBV12-4 to TRBJ1-6; no clear D gene. The source material was CD8+ T cells sorted from blood. CDR3 nucleotide sequence: TGTGCCAGCAGTTTTACGGGAAATTCACCCCTCCACTTT. Translated: CASSFTGNSPLHF.